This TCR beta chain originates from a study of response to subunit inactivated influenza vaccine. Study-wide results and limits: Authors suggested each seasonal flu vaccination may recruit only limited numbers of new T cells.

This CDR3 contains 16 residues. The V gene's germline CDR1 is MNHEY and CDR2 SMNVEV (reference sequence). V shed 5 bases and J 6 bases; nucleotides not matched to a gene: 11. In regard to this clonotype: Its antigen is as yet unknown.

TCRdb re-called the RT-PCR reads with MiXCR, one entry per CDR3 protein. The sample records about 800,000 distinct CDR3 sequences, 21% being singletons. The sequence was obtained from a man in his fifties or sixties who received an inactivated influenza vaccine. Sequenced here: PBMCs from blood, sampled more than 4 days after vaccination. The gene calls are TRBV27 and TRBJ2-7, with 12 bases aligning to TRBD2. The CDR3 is CASSPSSSGRVGEQYF. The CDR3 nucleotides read TGTGCCAGCAGTCCCTCCTCTAGCGGGAGGGTAGGCGAGCAGTACTTC.